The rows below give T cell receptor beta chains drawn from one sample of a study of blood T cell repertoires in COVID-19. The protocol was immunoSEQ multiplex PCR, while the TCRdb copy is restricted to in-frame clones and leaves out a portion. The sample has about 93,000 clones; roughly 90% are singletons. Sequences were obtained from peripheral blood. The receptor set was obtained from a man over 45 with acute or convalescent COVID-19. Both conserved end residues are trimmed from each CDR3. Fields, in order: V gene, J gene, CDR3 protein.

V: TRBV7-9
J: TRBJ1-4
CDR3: ASTRGEAEKLF

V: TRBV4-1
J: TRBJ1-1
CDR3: ASSQGQGAGLNTEAF

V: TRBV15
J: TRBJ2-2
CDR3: ATSSRLAGTVGELF

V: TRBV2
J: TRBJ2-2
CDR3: ASSEATGWELF

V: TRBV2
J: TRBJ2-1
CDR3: ASSEATTGAQF

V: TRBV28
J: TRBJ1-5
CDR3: ASSWGSRGNQPQH

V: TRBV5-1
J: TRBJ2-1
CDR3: ASSFSGGDNEQF

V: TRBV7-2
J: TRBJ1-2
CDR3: ASSLVAGVDYGYT

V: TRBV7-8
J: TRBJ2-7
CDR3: ASSLVGGARSPTLGY

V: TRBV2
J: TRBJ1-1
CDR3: ASRSLRTEAF

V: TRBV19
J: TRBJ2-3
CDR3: ASSIRTGEGDTQY

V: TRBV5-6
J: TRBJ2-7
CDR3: ASSWAGGILYEQY

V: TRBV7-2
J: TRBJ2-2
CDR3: ASSPHQGLNTGELF

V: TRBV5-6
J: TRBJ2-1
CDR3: ASSLDGLYNEQF

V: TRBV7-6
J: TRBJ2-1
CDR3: ASSLFGDTYNEQF

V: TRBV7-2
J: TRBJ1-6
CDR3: ASSLPSGISSYNSPLH